These T cell receptor beta chains were read from a single sample in a study of metastatic and nonmetastatic thyroid tumors. Using MiXCR, TCRdb reanalyzed the PCR reads. Of some 40,000 clones listed, roughly 26% are singletons. Sequencing input: tumor tissue. The origin of the receptors is a female donor with papillary thyroid cancer or a benign thyroid nodule (not recorded which). Some clones in this sample may be carry-over from other donors' samples. Both conserved end residues are part of each CDR3. Each record gives: V gene, J gene, CDR3 protein.

V: TRBV7-7
J: TRBJ2-7
CDR3: CANRLVNRGEQYF

V: TRBV30
J: TRBJ1-2
CDR3: CAWIGPGLGYGYTF

V: TRBV20-1
J: TRBJ1-2
CDR3: CSATDPGGYGYTF

V: TRBV15
J: TRBJ1-5
CDR3: CATGTGGLRNQPQHF

V: TRBV18
J: TRBJ1-6
CDR3: CASSPRGGAGQSPLHF

V: TRBV20-1
J: TRBJ2-2
CDR3: CSASGPNTGELFF

V: TRBV10-1
J: TRBJ2-2
CDR3: CASSRDYTGELFF

V: TRBV20-1
J: TRBJ2-7
CDR3: CSARDREGGYEQYF

V: TRBV11-1
J: TRBJ2-6
CDR3: CASRPSGVSSGANVLTF

V: TRBV2
J: TRBJ1-4
CDR3: CASSEGTGLEKLFF

V: TRBV5-1
J: TRBJ1-2
CDR3: CASSVSGGIYGYTF

V: TRBV27
J: TRBJ2-3
CDR3: CASSLTSVRMGTQYF

V: TRBV19
J: TRBJ1-6
CDR3: CASSIQGGNSPLHF

V: TRBV20-1
J: TRBJ2-2
CDR3: CSAGGVAGELFF

V: TRBV2
J: TRBJ2-5
CDR3: CASRGTSGGAETQYF

V: TRBV19
J: TRBJ2-7
CDR3: CASSTGLVGGHEQYF

V: TRBV3-1
J: TRBJ2-1
CDR3: CASSPGTGTSNEQFF

V: TRBV20-1
J: TRBJ2-7
CDR3: CSARVHGSSYEQYF

V: TRBV6-1
J: TRBJ1-5
CDR3: CASSRQGPNQPQHF

V: TRBV4-1
J: TRBJ2-3
CDR3: CASSHGAERDTQYF

V: TRBV7-2
J: TRBJ2-7
CDR3: CASSSIDRGRNEQYF

V: TRBV6-5
J: TRBJ2-4
CDR3: CASSWPGQLAKNIQYF

V: TRBV12-3/TRBV12-4
J: TRBJ2-5
CDR3: CASSFSKQETQYF

V: TRBV28
J: TRBJ2-3
CDR3: CASSQPTNTQYF

V: TRBV5-6
J: TRBJ1-5
CDR3: CASSYAAGTPNQPQHF

V: TRBV11-2
J: TRBJ2-7
CDR3: CASSLYGRPATDEQYF

V: TRBV28
J: TRBJ2-5
CDR3: CASSLPRQYQETQYF

V: TRBV5-1
J: TRBJ2-7
CDR3: CASSSLAGDGAGEQYF

V: TRBV11-2
J: TRBJ2-2
CDR3: CASSLGLAGSGKLFF

V: TRBV6-1
J: TRBJ1-4
CDR3: CASRRTGSNEKLFF

V: TRBV6-1
J: TRBJ1-3
CDR3: CASTSTSGGGNTIYF

V: TRBV6-5
J: TRBJ1-5
CDR3: CASSPPSWSGLGQPQHF

V: TRBV6-1
J: TRBJ1-2
CDR3: CASHAGGFGGYTF

V: TRBV5-1
J: TRBJ1-3
CDR3: CASSSGQGAFSGNTIYF

V: TRBV27
J: TRBJ2-3
CDR3: CASSLWQGATDTQYF

V: TRBV7-6
J: TRBJ2-7
CDR3: CASSLKVPGQGAVEQYF

V: TRBV27
J: TRBJ2-7
CDR3: CASSKTGGLAGVSAEQYF

V: TRBV20-1
J: TRBJ2-1
CDR3: CSAKAPSGTYNEQFF

V: TRBV9
J: TRBJ1-6
CDR3: CASSVGDSGQELHF

V: TRBV18
J: TRBJ1-1
CDR3: CASSPPSTGSNTEAFF